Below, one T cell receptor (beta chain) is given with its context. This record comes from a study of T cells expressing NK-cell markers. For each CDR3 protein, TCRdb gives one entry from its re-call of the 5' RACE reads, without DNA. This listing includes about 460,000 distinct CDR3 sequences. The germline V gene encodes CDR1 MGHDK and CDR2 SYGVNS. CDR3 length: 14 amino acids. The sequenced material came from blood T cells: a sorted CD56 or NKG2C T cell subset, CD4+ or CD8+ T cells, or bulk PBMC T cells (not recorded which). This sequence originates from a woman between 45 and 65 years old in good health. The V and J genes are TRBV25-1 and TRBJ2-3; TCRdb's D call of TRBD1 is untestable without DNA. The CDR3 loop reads CASRVPDRDGTQYF.